Below, 3 T cell receptor beta chains from the same sample are listed, as sequenced in a study of PD-1 blockade in classical Hodgkin lymphoma. Brentuximab vedotin exposure varied, and every patient relapsed after autologous stem cell transplantation. Profiling relied on immunoSEQ multiplex PCR, and the TCRdb table lists in-frame clones only, not all of them. The data show tens of thousands of clones, approximately 74% seen once. Here the sequenced sample was peripheral blood mononuclear cells (PBMCs), taken at baseline. Receptors were obtained from a human donor with classical Hodgkin lymphoma.

In this sample, this clone turned up a few times. In nucleotides, the CDR3 is TGTGCCAGCAGTAATCAGGGAGGTCGGTACGAGCAGTACTTC. It translates to CASSNQGGRYEQYF. V is TRBV28 and J is TRBJ2-7; weak D call: TRBD2 (6 bases). The germline gives CDR1 MDHEN, CDR2 SYDVKM. Trimming removed 5 bases at V and 4 bases at J, with 15 bases between. The CDR3 is 14 residues long.

In this sample, this clone turned up once. J is TRBJ2-1 and V is TRBV28; the D gene is possibly TRBD2 (6 bases). Trimming took off 3 bases at V and 0 bases at J, with 15 bases between the two ends. Germline V gene lookup returns CDR1 MDHEN and CDR2 SYDVKM. The CDR3 has 17 amino acids. This chain's CDR3 is CASSFGTLIGSYNEQFF. The CDR3 DNA sequence: TGTGCCAGCAGTTTCGGGACTCTTATCGGCTCCTACAATGAGCAGTTCTTC.

For this clone: Other nucleotide sequences from this sample produce the same CDR3. The gene calls are TRBV7-2 and TRBJ2-7, with D perhaps given as TRBD1 or TRBD2 (5 bases each). Trimming removed 0 bases from V and 6 bases from J, with 9 bases in between. Germline CDR1 and CDR2: SGHTA and FQGNSA. This CDR3 is built from 13 residues. In DNA form, the CDR3 reads TGTGCCAGCAGCTTAGCGCCGGGACGCGAGCAGTACTTC. The encoded protein is CASSLAPGREQYF.